The clone carrying this T cell receptor beta chain has at least ten counts. What it recognizes is unknown. From CD4+ cells came CD45RA+ naive and CD45RA-negative memory subsets. This entry comes from a study of shared clonotypes between healthy human individuals. The study, taken as a whole, reports: Compared with memory subsets, naive subsets generally had larger estimated richness.

The method was immunoSEQ multiplex PCR; TCRdb's version includes in-frame clones alone and lacks a portion of them. The sample holds about a million clones, approximately 80% seen once. CDR3 length equals 14 residues. Per the germline V gene, CDR1 is SGHNT and CDR2 is YYREEE (reference sequence). Deletions cut 1 base from V and 3 bases from J, with 8 bases between. V usage is TRBV5-4 and J usage is TRBJ2-1; D is perhaps TRBD2 (5 bases). The TCR originated in a young man in good health. Some clones in this sample may be carry-over from other donors' samples. Source material: memory CD4+ T cells from PBMCs. Documented subset: CD45RA-negative fraction. The CDR3 loop reads CASSLSADYNEQFF. The CDR3 DNA reads as TGTGCCAGCAGCTTGTCAGCGGACTACAATGAGCAGTTCTTC.